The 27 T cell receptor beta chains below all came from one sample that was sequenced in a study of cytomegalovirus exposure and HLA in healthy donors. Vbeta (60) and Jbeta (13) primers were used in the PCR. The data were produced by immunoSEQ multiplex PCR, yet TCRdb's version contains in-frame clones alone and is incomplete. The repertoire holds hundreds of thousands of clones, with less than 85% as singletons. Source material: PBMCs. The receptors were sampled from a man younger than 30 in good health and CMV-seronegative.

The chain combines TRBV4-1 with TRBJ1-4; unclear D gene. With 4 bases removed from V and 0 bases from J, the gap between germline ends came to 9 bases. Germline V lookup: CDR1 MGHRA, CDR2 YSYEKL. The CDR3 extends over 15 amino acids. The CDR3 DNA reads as TGCGCCAGCAGCCCGATTTCGGCAACTAATGAAAAACTGTTTTTT. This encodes CASSPISATNEKLFF.

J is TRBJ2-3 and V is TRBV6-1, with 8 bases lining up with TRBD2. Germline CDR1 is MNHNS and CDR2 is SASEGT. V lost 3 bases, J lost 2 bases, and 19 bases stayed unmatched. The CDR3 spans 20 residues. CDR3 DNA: TGTGCCAGCAGTGACCCCTTTGGAGCGGGAGAACCCTGGAACACAGATACGCAGTATTTT. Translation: CASSDPFGAGEPWNTDTQYF.

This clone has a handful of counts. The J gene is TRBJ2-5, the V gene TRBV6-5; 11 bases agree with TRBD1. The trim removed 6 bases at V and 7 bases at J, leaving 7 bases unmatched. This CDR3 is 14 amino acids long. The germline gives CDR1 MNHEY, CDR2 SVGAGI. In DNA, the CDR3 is TGTGCCAGCAGAAGCGGACAGGGGGCGCCGACCCAGTACTTC. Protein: CASRSGQGAPTQYF.

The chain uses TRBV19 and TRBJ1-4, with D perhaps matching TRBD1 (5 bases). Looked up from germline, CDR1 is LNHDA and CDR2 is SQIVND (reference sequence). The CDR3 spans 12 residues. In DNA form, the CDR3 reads TGTGCGTCCGGGGGGTTTGATGAAAAACTGTTTTTT. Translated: CASGGFDEKLFF.

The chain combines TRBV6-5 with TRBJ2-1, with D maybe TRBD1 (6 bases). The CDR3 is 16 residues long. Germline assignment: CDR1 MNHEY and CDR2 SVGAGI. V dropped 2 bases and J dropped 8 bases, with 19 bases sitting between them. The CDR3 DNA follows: TGTGCCAGCAGTTACCCTCCCCAACAGGGTACAGATGAGCAGTTCTTC. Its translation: CASSYPPQQGTDEQFF.

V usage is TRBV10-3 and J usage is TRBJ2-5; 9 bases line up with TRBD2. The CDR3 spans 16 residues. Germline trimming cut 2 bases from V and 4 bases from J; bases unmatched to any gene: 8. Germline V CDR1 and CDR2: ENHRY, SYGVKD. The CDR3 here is CAISEGGGRAGETQYF. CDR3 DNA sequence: TGTGCCATCAGTGAGGGGGGCGGGAGGGCGGGAGAGACCCAGTACTTC.

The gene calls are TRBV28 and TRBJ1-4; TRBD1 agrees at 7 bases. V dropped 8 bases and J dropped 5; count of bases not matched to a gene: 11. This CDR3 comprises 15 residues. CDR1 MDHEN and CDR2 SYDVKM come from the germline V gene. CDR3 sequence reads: CASAFYRGSNEKLFF. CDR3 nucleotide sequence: TGTGCCAGCGCATTTTACAGGGGTTCAAATGAAAAACTGTTTTTT.

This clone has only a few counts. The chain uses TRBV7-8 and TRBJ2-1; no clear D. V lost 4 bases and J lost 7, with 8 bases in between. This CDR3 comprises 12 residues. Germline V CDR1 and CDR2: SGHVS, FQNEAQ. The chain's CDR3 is CASSSPSNEQFF. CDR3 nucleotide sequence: TGTGCCAGCAGCTCGCCGAGTAATGAGCAGTTCTTC.

CDR3 in DNA: TGTGCCAGCAGCCGGGACAGAGCCGAGCAGTACTTC. Amino acids: CASSRDRAEQYF. V and J are TRBV2 and TRBJ2-7; 7 bases agree with TRBD1. Looked up from germline, CDR1 is SNHLY and CDR2 is FYNNEI. The CDR3 runs to 12 residues. V lost 6 bases to trimming and J lost 6 bases; unmatched junction nucleotides: 5.

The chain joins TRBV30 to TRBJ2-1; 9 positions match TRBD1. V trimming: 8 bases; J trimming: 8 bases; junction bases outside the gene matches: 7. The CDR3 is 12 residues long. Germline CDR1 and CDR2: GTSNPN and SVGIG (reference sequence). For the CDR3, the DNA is TGTGCCGTGGGACAGGGTGGTTATGAGCAGTTCTTC. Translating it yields CAVGQGGYEQFF.

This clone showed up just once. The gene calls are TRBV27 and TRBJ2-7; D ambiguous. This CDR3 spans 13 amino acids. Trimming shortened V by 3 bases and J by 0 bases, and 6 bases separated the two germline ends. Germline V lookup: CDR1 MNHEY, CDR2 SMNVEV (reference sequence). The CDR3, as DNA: TGTGCCAGCAGTTTCATTAGCTCCTACGAGCAGTACTTC. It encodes CASSFISSYEQYF.

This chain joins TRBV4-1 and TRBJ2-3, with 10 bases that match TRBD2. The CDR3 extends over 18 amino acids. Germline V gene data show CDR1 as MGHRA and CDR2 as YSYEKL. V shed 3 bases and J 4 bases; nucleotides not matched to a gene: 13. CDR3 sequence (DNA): TGCGCCAGCAGCCAGAACCCCGCTAGCGGGAGTGCGGCAGATACGCAGTATTTT. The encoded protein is CASSQNPASGSAADTQYF.

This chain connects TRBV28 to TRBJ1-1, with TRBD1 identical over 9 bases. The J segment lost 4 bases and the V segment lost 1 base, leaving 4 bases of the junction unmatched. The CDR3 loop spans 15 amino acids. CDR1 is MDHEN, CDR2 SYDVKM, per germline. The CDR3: CASSLLTGGGTEAFF. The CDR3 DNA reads TGTGCCAGCAGTTTATTGACAGGGGGTGGCACTGAAGCTTTCTTT.

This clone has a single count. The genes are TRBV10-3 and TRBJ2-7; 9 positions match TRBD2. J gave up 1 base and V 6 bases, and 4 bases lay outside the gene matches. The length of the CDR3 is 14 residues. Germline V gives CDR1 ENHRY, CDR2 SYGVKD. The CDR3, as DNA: TGTGCCATCAGCCCGGGACTAGCATCCTACGAGCAGTACTTC. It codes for CAISPGLASYEQYF.

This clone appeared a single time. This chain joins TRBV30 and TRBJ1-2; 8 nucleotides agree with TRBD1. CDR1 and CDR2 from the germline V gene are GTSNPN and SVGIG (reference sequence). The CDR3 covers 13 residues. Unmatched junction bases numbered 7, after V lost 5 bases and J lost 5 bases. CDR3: CAWGRNRGYGYTF. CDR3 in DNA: TGTGCCTGGGGCCGTAACAGGGGGTATGGCTACACCTTC.

CDR3: CASTGIIYNEQFF. CDR3 DNA sequence: TGTGCCAGCACCGGGATAATCTACAATGAGCAGTTCTTC. The chain employs TRBV11-2 and TRBJ2-1; D possibly corresponds to TRBD2 (5 bases). CDR1 and CDR2 from the germline V gene are SGHAT and FQNNGV. CDR3 length: 13 amino acids. V lost 7 bases and J 3 bases, leaving 10 bases between the germline ends.

The CDR3 DNA follows: TGTGCCAGCAGTTTGTCAGGGGCCACTGAAGCTTTCTTT. Residues: CASSLSGATEAFF. This rearrangement joins TRBV27 to TRBJ1-1; D may be TRBD1 (6 bases). Germline CDR1 MNHEY, CDR2 SMNVEV (reference sequence). CDR3 length equals 13 residues. V lost 3 bases and J lost 4, with 9 bases in between.

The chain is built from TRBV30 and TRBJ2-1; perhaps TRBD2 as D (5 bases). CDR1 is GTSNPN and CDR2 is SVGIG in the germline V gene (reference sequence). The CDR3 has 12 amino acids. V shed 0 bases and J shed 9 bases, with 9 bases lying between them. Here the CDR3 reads CAWSVRGIEQFF. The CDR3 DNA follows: TGTGCCTGGAGTGTACGGGGAATTGAGCAGTTCTTC.

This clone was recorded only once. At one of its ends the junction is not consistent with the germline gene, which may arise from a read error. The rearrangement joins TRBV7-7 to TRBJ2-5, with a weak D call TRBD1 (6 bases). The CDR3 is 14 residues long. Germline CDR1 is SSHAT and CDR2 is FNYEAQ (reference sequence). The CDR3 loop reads CASSSQGSQETQYF. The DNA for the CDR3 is TGTGCTAGCAGCTCCCAGGGGTCCCAAGAGACCCAGTACTTC. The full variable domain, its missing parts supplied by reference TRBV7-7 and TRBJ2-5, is GAGVSQSPRYKVTKRGQDVTLRCDPISSHATLYWYQQALGQGPEFLTYFNYEAQPDKSGLPSDRFSAERPEGSISTLTIQRTEQRDSAMYRCASSSQGSQETQYFGPGTRLLVL.

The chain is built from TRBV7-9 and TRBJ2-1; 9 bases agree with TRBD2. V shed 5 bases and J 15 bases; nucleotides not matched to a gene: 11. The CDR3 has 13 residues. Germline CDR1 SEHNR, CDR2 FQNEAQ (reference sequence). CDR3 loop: CASSQDSGSSLFF. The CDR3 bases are TGTGCCAGCAGCCAAGATAGCGGGAGTAGTCTGTTCTTC.

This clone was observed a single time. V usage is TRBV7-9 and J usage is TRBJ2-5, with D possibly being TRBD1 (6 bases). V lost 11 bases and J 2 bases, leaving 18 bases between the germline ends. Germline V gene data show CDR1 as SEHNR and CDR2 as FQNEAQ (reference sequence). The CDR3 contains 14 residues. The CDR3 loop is CAVSDSQVQETQYF. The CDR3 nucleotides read TGTGCCGTATCGGACAGCCAAGTTCAAGAGACCCAGTACTTC.

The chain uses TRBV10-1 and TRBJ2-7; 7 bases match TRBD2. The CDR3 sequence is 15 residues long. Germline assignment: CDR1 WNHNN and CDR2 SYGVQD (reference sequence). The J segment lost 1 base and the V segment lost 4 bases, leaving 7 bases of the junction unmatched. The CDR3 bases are TGCGCCAGCAGTGCAGGAGCTAGCGGTTCCTACGAGCAGTACTTC. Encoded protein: CASSAGASGSYEQYF.

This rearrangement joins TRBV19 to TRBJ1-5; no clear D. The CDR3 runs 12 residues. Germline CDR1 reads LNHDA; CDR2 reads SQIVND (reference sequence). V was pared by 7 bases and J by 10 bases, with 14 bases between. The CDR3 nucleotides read TGTGCCAGTAATTCTCCACTGGGCCCCCAGCATTTT. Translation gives CASNSPLGPQHF.

CDR3 in amino acids: CASSTRTGGYEQYF. For the CDR3, the DNA is TGTGCCAGTAGTACGAGGACAGGAGGCTACGAGCAGTACTTC. J is TRBJ2-7 and V is TRBV19; 7 positions match TRBD1. The germline V gene has CDR1 LNHDA and CDR2 SQIVND (reference sequence). V gave up 4 bases and J gave up 3 bases; unmatched junction bases: 6. This CDR3 has 14 residues.

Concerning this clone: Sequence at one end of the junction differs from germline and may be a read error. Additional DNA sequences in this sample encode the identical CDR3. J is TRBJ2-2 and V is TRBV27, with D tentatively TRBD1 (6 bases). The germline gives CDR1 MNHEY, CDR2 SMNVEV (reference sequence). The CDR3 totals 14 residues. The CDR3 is CASSPEQGTGELFF. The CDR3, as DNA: TGTGCCAGCAGTCCAGAGCAGGGGACCGGGGAGCTGTTCTTT.

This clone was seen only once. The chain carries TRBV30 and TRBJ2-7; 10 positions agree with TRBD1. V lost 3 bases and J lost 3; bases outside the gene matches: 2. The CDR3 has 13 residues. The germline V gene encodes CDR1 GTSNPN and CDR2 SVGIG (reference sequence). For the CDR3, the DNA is TGTGCCTGGAGCAGGACAGGGGGCTACGAGCAGTACTTC. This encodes CAWSRTGGYEQYF.

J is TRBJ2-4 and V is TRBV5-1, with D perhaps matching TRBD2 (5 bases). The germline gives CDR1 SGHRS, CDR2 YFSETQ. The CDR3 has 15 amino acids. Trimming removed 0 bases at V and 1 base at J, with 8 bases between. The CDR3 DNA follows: TGCGCCAGCAGCTTGGCCCCGGGGGCCAAAAACATTCAGTACTTC. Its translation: CASSLAPGAKNIQYF.